Listed below are T cell receptor beta chains from one sample, sequenced in a study of blood T cell repertoires in COVID-19. Profiled with immunoSEQ multiplex PCR; TCRdb holds only in-frame clones, not every one. The data contain approximately 160,000 clones, about 86% of them singletons. The sequenced sample consisted of peripheral blood. The receptors shown here come from a middle-aged man with active or convalescent COVID-19. Each CDR3 is given with its conserved first and last residue. The order of the fields is D gene, V gene, clone size, J gene, CDR3 DNA, CDR3 protein. The D gene is left open where the match is weak. Part of the rows lack a size; the others show once, few, many or a class for expanded clones.

D: .
V: TRBV19
size: .
J: TRBJ1-5
DNA: TGTGCCAGTAGTATATCTAGGGCCGGGGGGAGCAATCAGCCCCAGCATTTT
CDR3: CASSISRAGGSNQPQHF

D: .
V: TRBV9
size: .
J: TRBJ1-3
DNA: TGTGCCAGCAGCGTCGGGGGGCGAGGTGGAAACACCATATATTTT
CDR3: CASSVGGRGGNTIYF

D: .
V: TRBV5-7
size: .
J: TRBJ2-7
DNA: TGTGCCAGCAGCTTGACGGGGGAGCCGATTATTATATCCTACGAGCAGTACTTC
CDR3: CASSLTGEPIIISYEQYF

D: .
V: TRBV5-8
size: .
J: TRBJ2-4
DNA: TGTGCCAGCAGCCCACCGGTCGTCACGGGCATTCAGTACTTC
CDR3: CASSPPVVTGIQYF

D: TRBD1
V: TRBV7-9
size: .
J: TRBJ2-1
DNA: TGTGCCAGCAGCTATGGGACAGGGGGCCTCATCAATGAGCAGTTCTTC
CDR3: CASSYGTGGLINEQFF

D: .
V: TRBV28
size: .
J: TRBJ2-3
DNA: TGTGCCAGCAGTTTAGGGGGGACTAGCACAGATACGCAGTATTTT
CDR3: CASSLGGTSTDTQYF

D: TRBD1
V: TRBV7-9
size: once
J: TRBJ1-2
DNA: TGTGCCAGCAGCACACAGGCAGGGGGCCGGGGCTACACCTTC
CDR3: CASSTQAGGRGYTF

D: TRBD2
V: TRBV19
size: .
J: TRBJ2-3
DNA: TGTGCCAGTAGTAGAACTAGCGGGAGTATGGCAGATACGCAGTATTTT
CDR3: CASSRTSGSMADTQYF

D: TRBD1
V: TRBV5-1
size: .
J: TRBJ2-5
DNA: TGCGCCAGCAGCTTGGCCCAGGGGGACGAGACCCAGTACTTC
CDR3: CASSLAQGDETQYF

D: .
V: TRBV5-6
size: .
J: TRBJ1-3
DNA: TGTGCCAGCAGCTTCCGGGGTCCCTCTGGAAACACCATATATTTT
CDR3: CASSFRGPSGNTIYF

D: TRBD1
V: TRBV5-6
size: .
J: TRBJ2-5
DNA: TGTGCCAGCAGCACCTTTACAGGGGCTCTCCAAGAGACCCAGTACTTC
CDR3: CASSTFTGALQETQYF

D: TRBD1
V: TRBV5-1
size: .
J: TRBJ1-1
DNA: TGCGCCAGCAGCTTAAGGAGTTTGGGGACAGGGGGCACTGAAGCTTTCTTT
CDR3: CASSLRSLGTGGTEAFF

D: TRBD1
V: TRBV6-4
size: once
J: TRBJ1-1
DNA: TGTGCCAGCAGAGCAGACAGGGGAATGAACACTGAAGCTTTCTTT
CDR3: CASRADRGMNTEAFF

D: .
V: TRBV7-2
size: .
J: TRBJ2-1
DNA: TGTGCCAGCAGCTTCAGTCCGGGACTCAACAATGAGCAGTTCTTC
CDR3: CASSFSPGLNNEQFF

D: TRBD2
V: TRBV6-5
size: .
J: TRBJ2-3
DNA: TGTGCCAGCAAAGGCTCAGCGGGGGGCGGGGATACGCAGTATTTT
CDR3: CASKGSAGGGDTQYF

D: TRBD1
V: TRBV29-1
size: .
J: TRBJ2-5
DNA: TGCAGCGCGTGGGGACAGTACCAAGAGACCCAGTACTTC
CDR3: CSAWGQYQETQYF

D: .
V: TRBV6-2/TRBV6-3
size: .
J: TRBJ1-5
DNA: TGTGCCAGCAGCGCCGACAGTTTTCAGCCCCAGCATTTT
CDR3: CASSADSFQPQHF

D: .
V: TRBV4-2
size: .
J: TRBJ1-2
DNA: TGTGCCAGCAGCCAAGATCTTGGCAGAAACTATGGCTACACCTTC
CDR3: CASSQDLGRNYGYTF

D: TRBD1
V: TRBV28
size: .
J: TRBJ1-6
DNA: TGTGCCACCGGACAGGGTAATAATTCACCCCTCCACTTT
CDR3: CATGQGNNSPLHF

D: .
V: TRBV5-6
size: .
J: TRBJ2-1
DNA: TGTGCCACCCGGGAATTCACCTACAATGAGCAGTTCTTC
CDR3: CATREFTYNEQFF

D: TRBD2
V: TRBV5-1
size: .
J: TRBJ2-5
DNA: TGCGCCAGCAGCTTCGGGACTAGCGGATCAGAGACCCAGTACTTC
CDR3: CASSFGTSGSETQYF

D: .
V: TRBV12-3/TRBV12-4
size: .
J: TRBJ2-4
DNA: TGTGCCAGCAGTCAGGGCCTAGAGAACATTCAGTACTTC
CDR3: CASSQGLENIQYF

D: .
V: TRBV27
size: .
J: TRBJ1-4
DNA: TGTGCCAGCAGTTCCTTAAGACAGACTTTCTCAACTAATGAAAAACTGTTTTTT
CDR3: CASSSLRQTFSTNEKLFF

D: .
V: TRBV6-1
size: .
J: TRBJ2-3
DNA: TGTGCCAGCAGTGAATTACAGGACGACACAGATACGCAGTATTTT
CDR3: CASSELQDDTDTQYF

D: TRBD1
V: TRBV4-3
size: once
J: TRBJ1-1
DNA: TGCGCCAGCAGCCAAGTTGACAGGGGACTATTCTTT
CDR3: CASSQVDRGLFF

D: .
V: TRBV9
size: .
J: TRBJ2-1
DNA: TGTGCCAGCACCGCGGTCTTACGGGAGTCGTCACCCAATGAGCAGTTCTTC
CDR3: CASTAVLRESSPNEQFF

D: .
V: TRBV15
size: .
J: TRBJ1-1
DNA: TGTGCCACCAGCAACGAGGGAGTTAGGACTGAAGCTTTCTTT
CDR3: CATSNEGVRTEAFF

D: .
V: TRBV5-8
size: .
J: TRBJ1-5
DNA: TGTGCCAGCGCTCCAACAGGGATCGGAAATCAGCCCCAGCATTTT
CDR3: CASAPTGIGNQPQHF

D: .
V: TRBV9
size: .
J: TRBJ1-4
DNA: TGTGCCAGCAGCGTAGGACTCGCCCCCGAAAAACTGTTTTTT
CDR3: CASSVGLAPEKLFF

D: .
V: TRBV7-9
size: .
J: TRBJ1-5
DNA: TGTGCCAGCAGCTTAGCCGCGGATCAGCCCCAGCATTTT
CDR3: CASSLAADQPQHF

D: TRBD1
V: TRBV6-2/TRBV6-3
size: once
J: TRBJ1-2
DNA: TGTGCCAGCAGTGCAGGATCGGGGACAGGCGAGACCTCTAACTATGGCTACACCTTC
CDR3: CASSAGSGTGETSNYGYTF

D: TRBD1
V: TRBV5-6
size: .
J: TRBJ1-3
DNA: TGTGCCAGCAGCTTCAAGGGGGCGGGTGGAAACACCATATATTTT
CDR3: CASSFKGAGGNTIYF

D: TRBD2
V: TRBV7-7
size: once
J: TRBJ2-3
DNA: TGTGCTAGCAGCTTAGGAGGGAGGGGCGGAACAGATACGCAGTATTTT
CDR3: CASSLGGRGGTDTQYF

D: TRBD1
V: TRBV29-1
size: .
J: TRBJ1-2
DNA: TGCAGCGTCTCACAGGGGGCAATAGACTATGGCTACACCTTC
CDR3: CSVSQGAIDYGYTF

D: TRBD2
V: TRBV28
size: .
J: TRBJ2-3
DNA: TGTGCCAGCAGTTTATGGACAGCGGGACTTGGTTCAGATACGCAGTATTTT
CDR3: CASSLWTAGLGSDTQYF

D: .
V: TRBV24-1
size: .
J: TRBJ2-5
DNA: TGTGCCACCAGTGATTCGGGACAAGAGACCCAGTACTTC
CDR3: CATSDSGQETQYF

D: .
V: TRBV15
size: .
J: TRBJ1-5
DNA: TGTGCCACCAGCCCCCGGGACTTTTCGAATCAGCCCCAGCATTTT
CDR3: CATSPRDFSNQPQHF